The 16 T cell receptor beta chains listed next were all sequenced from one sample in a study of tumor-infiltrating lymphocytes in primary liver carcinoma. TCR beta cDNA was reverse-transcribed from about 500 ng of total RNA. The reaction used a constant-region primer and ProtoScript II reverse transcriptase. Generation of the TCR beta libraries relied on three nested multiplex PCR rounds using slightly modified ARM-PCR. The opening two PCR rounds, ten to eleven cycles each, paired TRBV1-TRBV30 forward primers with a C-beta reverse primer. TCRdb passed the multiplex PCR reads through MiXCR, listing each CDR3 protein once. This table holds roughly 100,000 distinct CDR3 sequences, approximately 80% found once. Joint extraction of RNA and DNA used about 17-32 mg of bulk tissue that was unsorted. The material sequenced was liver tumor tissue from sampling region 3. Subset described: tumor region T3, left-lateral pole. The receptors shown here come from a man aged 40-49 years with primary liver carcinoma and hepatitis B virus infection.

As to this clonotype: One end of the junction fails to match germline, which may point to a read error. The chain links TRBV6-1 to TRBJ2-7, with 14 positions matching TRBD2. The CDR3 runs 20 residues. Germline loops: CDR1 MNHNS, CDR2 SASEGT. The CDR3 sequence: CAGSEAPLGLAGGPRDEHYF. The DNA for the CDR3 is TGTGCCGGCAGTGAAGCCCCCCTAGGACTAGCGGGAGGACCCCGCGACGAGCACTACTTC.

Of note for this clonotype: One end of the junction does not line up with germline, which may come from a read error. CDR3 loop: CNVRTSGSSKDTQYF. CDR3 DNA: TGCAACGTACGGACTAGCGGGAGTTCGAAAGATACGCAATATTTT. The chain carries TRBV29-1 and TRBJ2-3; TRBD2 aligns across 13 bases. CDR3 length: 15 amino acids. Germline-derived CDR1 and CDR2 are SQVTM and ANQGSEA.

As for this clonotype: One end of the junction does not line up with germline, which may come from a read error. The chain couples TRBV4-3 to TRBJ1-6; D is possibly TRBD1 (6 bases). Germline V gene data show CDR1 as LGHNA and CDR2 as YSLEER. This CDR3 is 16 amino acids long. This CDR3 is CASSSWDRGRNSHLHF. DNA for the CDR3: TGCGCCAGCAGCTCCTGGGATAGGGGGAGGAATTCACACCTCCACTTT.

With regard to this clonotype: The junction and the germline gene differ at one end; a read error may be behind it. The CDR3 sequence is CANSLAGGYNEQFF. The CDR3 DNA sequence: TGTGCCAACAGCTTAGCGGGGGGCTACAATGAGCAGTTCTTC. The V call is TRBV7-9, the J call TRBJ2-1, with 10 positions matching TRBD2. Germline V gene data show CDR1 as SEHNR and CDR2 as FQNEAQ (reference sequence). The CDR3 covers 14 residues.

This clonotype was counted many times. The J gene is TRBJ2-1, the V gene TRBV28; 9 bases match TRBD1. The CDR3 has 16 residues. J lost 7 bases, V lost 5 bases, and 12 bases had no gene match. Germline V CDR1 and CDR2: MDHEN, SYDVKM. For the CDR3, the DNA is TGTGCCAGCAGTCCCCGGGACAGGGTATTTGGGAATGAGCAGTTCTTC. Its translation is CASSPRDRVFGNEQFF.

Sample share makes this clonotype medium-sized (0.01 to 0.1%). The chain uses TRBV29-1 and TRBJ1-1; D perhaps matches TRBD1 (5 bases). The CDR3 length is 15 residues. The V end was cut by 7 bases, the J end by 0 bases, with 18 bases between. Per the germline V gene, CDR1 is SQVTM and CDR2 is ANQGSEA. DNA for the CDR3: TGCAGCGCATCGGGGGGGTGGGCTATGAACACTGAAGCTTTCTTT. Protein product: CSASGGWAMNTEAFF.

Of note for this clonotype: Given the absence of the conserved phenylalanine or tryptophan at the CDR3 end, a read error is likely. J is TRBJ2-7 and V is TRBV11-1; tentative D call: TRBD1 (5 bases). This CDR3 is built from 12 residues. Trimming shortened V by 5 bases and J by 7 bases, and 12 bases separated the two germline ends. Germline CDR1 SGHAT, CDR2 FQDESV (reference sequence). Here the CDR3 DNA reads TGTGCCAGCAGCGCCGACAGCTATGAGCAGTACCTC. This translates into CASSADSYEQYL.

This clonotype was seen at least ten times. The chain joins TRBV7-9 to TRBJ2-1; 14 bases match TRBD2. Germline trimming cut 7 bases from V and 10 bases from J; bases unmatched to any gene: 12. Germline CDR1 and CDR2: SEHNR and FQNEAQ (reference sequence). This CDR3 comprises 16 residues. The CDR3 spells CASTRTEGLAGDEQFF. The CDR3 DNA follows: TGTGCCAGCACCCGAACTGAGGGACTAGCGGGAGACGAGCAGTTCTTC.

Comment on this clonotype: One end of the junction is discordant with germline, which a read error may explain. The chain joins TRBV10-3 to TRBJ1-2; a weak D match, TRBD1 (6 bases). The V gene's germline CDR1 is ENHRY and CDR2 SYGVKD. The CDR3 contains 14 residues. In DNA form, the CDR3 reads TGTGCCATTACCCAGGACAGAACATTATATGTCTACACCTTC. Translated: CAITQDRTLYVYTF.

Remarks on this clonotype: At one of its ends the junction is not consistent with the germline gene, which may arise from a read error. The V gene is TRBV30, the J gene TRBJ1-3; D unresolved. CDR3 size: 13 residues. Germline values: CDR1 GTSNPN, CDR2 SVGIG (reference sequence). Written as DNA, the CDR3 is TGTGTCTGGAGTAGCAACAGTGGAAACACCATATATTTT. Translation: CVWSSNSGNTIYF.

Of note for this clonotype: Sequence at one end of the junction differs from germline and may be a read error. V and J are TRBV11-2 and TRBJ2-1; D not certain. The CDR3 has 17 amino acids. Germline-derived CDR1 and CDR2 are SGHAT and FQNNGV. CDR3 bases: TGTGCCAGTAGCTTAGGTGTGGGGTGGCCGGTTTCGGATGAGCAGTTCTTC. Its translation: CASSLGVGWPVSDEQFF.

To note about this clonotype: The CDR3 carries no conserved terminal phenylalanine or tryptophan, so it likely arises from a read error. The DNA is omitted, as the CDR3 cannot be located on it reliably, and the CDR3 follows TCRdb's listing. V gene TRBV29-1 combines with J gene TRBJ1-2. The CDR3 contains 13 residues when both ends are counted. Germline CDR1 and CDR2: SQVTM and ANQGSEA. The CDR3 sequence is CSVYLVCDYGYSL.

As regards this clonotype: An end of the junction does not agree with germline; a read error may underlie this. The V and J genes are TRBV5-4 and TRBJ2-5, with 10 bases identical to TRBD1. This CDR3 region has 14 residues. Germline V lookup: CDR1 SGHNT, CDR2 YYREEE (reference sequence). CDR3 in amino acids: CAGRLDRGAETQYF. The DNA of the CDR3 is TGTGCCGGCAGGTTGGACAGGGGGGCAGAGACCCAGTACTTC.

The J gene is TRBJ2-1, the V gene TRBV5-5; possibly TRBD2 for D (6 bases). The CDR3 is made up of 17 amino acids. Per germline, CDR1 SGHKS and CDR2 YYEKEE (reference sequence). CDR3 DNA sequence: TGTACCAACAGCTTCACAATCCCCGGGACTGCCTACAATGAGCAGTTCTTC. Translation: CTNSFTIPGTAYNEQFF.

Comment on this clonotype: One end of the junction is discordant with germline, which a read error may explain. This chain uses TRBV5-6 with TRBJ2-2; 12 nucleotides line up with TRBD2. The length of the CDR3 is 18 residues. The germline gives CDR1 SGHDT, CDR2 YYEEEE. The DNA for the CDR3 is TGTGCCAGCAGCTTCTCTGGACTAGCGGGATCATACACCGAGGAGCTGTTTTTT. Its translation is CASSFSGLAGSYTEELFF.

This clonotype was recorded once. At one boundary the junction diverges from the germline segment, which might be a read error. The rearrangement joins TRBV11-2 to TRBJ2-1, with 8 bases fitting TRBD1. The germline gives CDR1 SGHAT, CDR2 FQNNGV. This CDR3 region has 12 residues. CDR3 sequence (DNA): TGTGCCAGCAGCTATGCGACAGGGGAGAAATTATTC. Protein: CASSYATGEKLF.